Reported below is one T cell receptor beta chain. The sample belongs to a study of blood T cell repertoires in COVID-19. Study in general: The origin of the acute and convalescent COVID-19 samples was the United States, Italy and Spain. Sources were T cells, B-cell-depleted T cells, or PBMCs; the material itself was cDNA or gDNA.

Authors' analysis steps: Using reference gene primer amplification, nucleated cell counts were estimated. Using immunoSEQ multiplex PCR, the repertoire was profiled, and TCRdb retains in-frame clones only, with some absent. That table furnishes V, J and clone size, whereas the DNA furnished D and trimming. The data contain 200,000 to 250,000 clones, roughly 84% of them singletons. The V and J ends lost 3 bases and 0 bases respectively, with 12 bases between them. This CDR3 is 16 amino acids long. Germline-derived CDR1 and CDR2 are MNHNS and SASEGT. The chain recombines TRBV6-1 with TRBJ1-3; D unresolved. Input material: peripheral blood. The receptor's source is a man in his fifties or sixties with active or convalescent COVID-19. CDR3 in amino acids: CASSELTAASGNTIYF. The CDR3 DNA follows: TGTGCCAGCAGTGAGTTAACAGCGGCCTCTGGAAACACCATATATTTT.